This TCR beta chain was sequenced for a study of tumor-infiltrating lymphocytes in glioblastoma multiforme. Study-level results: Just one glioblastoma patient contributed to the TCR-mutation comparison. T cells were not sorted into functional subsets. Detected clone frequencies may not reflect cell counts, being RNA-based.

Germline CDR1 reads MNHEY; CDR2 reads SVGAGI. The V gene lost 5 bases and the J gene lost 7 bases, with 11 bases spanning the gap. The CDR3 length is 12 residues. As to this clonotype: Its target is not known.

TCR beta libraries were built from RNA through three nested multiplex PCR rounds using modified ARM-PCR. TCRB-specific cDNA synthesis used 0.4 to 0.65 ug of total RNA. One entry per CDR3 protein results from TCRdb running MiXCR on the multiplex PCR reads. The table records about 16,000 distinct CDR3 sequences, 60% to 75% of them present only once. V usage is TRBV6-5 and J usage is TRBJ1-1; the D is unclear. The TCR was taken from a male donor with glioblastoma. Sample: brain tumor tissue. The CDR3 bases are TGTGCCAGCAGTGGTCCGGGCGTTGAAGCTTTCTTT. Its translation: CASSGPGVEAFF.